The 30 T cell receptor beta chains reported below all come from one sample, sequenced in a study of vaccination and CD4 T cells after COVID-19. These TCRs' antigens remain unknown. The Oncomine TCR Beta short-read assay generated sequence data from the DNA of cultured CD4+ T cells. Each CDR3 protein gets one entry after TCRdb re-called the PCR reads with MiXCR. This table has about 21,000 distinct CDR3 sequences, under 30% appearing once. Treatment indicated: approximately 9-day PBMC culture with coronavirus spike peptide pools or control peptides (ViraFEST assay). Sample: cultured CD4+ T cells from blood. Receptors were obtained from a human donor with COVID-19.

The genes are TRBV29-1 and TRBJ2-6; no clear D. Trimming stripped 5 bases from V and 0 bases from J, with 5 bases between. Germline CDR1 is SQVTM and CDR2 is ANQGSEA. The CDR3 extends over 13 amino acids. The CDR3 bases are TGCAGCGTTTGGTCCTCTGGGGCCAACGTCCTGACTTTC. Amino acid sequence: CSVWSSGANVLTF. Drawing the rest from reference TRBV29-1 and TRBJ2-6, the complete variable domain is SAVISQKPSRDICQRGTSLTIQCQVDSQVTMMFWYRQQPGQSLTLIATANQGSEATYESGFVIDKFPISRPNLTFSTLTVSNMSPEDSSIYLCSVWSSGANVLTFGAGSRLTVL.

CDR3 DNA sequence: TGTGCCAGCAGTTACTCGACGTCAGGGAATCAGCCCCAGCATTTT. Translated, it gives CASSYSTSGNQPQHF. V and J are TRBV6-5 and TRBJ1-5; D perhaps matches TRBD1 (5 bases). V lost 0 bases and J 4 bases, leaving 10 bases between the germline ends. This CDR3 is 15 amino acids long. Germline V gene sequence: CDR1 MNHEY, CDR2 SVGAGI.

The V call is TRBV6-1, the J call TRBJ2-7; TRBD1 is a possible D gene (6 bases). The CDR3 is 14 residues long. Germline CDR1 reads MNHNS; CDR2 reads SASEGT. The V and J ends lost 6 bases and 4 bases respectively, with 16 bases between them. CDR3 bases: TGTGCCAGCAGCCCCGGGACAAGAGGGTACGAGCAGTACTTC. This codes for CASSPGTRGYEQYF.

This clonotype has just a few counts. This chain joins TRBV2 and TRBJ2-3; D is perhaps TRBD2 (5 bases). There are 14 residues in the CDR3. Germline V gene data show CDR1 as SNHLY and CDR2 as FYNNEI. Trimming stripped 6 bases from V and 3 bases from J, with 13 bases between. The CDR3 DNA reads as TGTGCCAGCAGACGCTCCGGACTTACAGATACGCAGTATTTT. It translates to CASRRSGLTDTQYF.

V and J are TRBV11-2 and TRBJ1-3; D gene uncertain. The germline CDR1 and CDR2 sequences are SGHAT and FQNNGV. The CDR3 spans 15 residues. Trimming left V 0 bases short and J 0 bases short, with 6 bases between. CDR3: CASSLEPASGNTIYF. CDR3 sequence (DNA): TGTGCCAGCAGCTTAGAACCGGCCTCTGGAAACACCATATATTTT.

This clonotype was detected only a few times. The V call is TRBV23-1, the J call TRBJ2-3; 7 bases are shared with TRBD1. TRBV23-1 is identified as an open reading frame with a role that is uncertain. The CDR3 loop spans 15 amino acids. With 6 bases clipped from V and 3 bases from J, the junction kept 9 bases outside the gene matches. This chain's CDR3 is CASSPTGLGTDTQYF. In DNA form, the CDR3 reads TGCGCCAGCAGCCCGACAGGGTTAGGTACAGATACGCAGTATTTT.

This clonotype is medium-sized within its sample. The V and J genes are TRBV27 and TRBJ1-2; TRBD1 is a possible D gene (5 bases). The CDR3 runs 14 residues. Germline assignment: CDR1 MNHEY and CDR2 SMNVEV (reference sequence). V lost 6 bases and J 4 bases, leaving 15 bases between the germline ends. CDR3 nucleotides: TGTGCCAGCAGCCCTCCGGGACTAACCTATGGCTACACCTTC. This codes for CASSPPGLTYGYTF.

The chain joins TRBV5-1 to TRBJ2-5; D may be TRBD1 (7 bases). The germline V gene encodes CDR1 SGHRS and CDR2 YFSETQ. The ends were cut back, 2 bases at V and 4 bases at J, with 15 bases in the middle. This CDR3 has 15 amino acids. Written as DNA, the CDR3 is TGCGCCAGCAGCTTCCGGGACAGTAGCGGAGAGACCCAGTACTTC. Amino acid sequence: CASSFRDSSGETQYF.

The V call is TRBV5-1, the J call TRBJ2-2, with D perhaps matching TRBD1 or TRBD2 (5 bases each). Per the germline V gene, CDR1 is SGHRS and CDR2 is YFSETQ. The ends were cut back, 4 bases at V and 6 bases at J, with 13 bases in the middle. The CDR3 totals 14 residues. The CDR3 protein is CASSTGTEAGELFF. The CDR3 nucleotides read TGCGCCAGCAGCACCGGGACCGAGGCCGGGGAGCTGTTTTTT. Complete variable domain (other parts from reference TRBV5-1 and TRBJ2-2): KAGVTQTPRYLIKTRGQQVTLSCSPISGHRSVSWYQQTPGQGLQFLFEYFSETQRNKGNFPGRFSGRQFSNSRSEMNVSTLELGDSALYLCASSTGTEAGELFFGEGSRLTVL.

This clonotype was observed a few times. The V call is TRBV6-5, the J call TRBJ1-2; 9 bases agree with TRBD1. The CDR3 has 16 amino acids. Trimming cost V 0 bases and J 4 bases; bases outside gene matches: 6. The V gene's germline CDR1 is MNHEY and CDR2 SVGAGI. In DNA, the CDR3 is TGTGCCAGCAGTTACTCCCGGGACAGGGAACGCTATGGCTACACCTTC. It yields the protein CASSYSRDRERYGYTF.

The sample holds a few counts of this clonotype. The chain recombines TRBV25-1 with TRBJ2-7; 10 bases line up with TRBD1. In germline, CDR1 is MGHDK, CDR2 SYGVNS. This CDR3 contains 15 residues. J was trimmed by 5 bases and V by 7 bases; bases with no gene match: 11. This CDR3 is CASTQGGGQGHEQYF. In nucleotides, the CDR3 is TGTGCCAGCACCCAAGGGGGGGGACAGGGGCACGAGCAGTACTTC.

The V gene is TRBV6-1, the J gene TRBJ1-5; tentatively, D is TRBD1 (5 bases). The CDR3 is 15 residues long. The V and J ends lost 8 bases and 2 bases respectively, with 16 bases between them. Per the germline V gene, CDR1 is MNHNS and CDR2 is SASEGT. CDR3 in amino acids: CASHPLGQRNQPQHF. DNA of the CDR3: TGTGCCAGCCACCCCTTGGGGCAACGCAATCAGCCCCAGCATTTT.

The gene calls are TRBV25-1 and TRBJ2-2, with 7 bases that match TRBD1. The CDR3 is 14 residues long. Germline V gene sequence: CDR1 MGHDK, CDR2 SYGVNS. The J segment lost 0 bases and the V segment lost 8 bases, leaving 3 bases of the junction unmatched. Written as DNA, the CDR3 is TGTGCCAGCTTAGGGACAGCGAACACCGGGGAGCTGTTTTTT. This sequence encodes CASLGTANTGELFF.

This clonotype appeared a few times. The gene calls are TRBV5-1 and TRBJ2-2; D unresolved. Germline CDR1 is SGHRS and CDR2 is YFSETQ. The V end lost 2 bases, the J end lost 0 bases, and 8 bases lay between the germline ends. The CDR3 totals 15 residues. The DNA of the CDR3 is TGCGCCAGCAGCTTACCCCCTCCGAACACCGGGGAGCTGTTTTTT. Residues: CASSLPPPNTGELFF. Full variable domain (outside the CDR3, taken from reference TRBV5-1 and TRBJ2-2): KAGVTQTPRYLIKTRGQQVTLSCSPISGHRSVSWYQQTPGQGLQFLFEYFSETQRNKGNFPGRFSGRQFSNSRSEMNVSTLELGDSALYLCASSLPPPNTGELFFGEGSRLTVL.

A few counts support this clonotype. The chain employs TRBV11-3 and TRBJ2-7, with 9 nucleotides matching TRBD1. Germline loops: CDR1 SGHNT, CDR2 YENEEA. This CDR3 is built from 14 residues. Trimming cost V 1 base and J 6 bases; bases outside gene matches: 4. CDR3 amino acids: CASSLGGTGIEQYF. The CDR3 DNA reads TGTGCCAGCAGCTTAGGCGGGACAGGGATCGAGCAGTACTTC.

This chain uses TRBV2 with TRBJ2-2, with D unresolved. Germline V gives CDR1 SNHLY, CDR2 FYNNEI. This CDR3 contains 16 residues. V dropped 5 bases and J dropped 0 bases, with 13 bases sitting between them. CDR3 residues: CASSWTKPTNTGELFF. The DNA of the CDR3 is TGTGCCAGCAGTTGGACCAAACCCACGAACACCGGGGAGCTGTTTTTT.

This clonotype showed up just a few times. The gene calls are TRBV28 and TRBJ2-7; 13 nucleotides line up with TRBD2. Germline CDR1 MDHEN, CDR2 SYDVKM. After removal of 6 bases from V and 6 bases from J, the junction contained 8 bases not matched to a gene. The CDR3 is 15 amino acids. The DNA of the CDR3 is TGTGCCAGCAGCACTAGCGGGGGGGCCTTCACCGAGCAGTACTTC. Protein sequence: CASSTSGGAFTEQYF.

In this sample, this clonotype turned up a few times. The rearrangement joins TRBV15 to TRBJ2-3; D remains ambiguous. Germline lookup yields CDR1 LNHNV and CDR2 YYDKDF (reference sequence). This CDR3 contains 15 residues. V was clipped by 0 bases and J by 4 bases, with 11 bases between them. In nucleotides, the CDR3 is TGTGCCACCAGCAGAGATCCCGGAGCCGCAGATACGCAGTATTTT. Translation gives CATSRDPGAADTQYF.

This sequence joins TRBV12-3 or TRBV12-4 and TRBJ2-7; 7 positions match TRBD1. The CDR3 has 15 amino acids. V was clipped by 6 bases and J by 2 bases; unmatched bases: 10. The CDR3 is CASSLRSTGPYEQYF. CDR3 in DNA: TGTGCCAGCAGCCTCCGCTCGACAGGGCCCTACGAGCAGTACTTC.

The CDR3 coding sequence is TGTGCCAGCAGCTTGTCAGGCGTGGCCGGGGAGCTGTTTTTT. Protein sequence: CASSLSGVAGELFF. The chain recombines TRBV5-8 with TRBJ2-2, with D uncertain. From germline, CDR1 is SGHTS and CDR2 YDEGEE. Between the trimmed V and J ends, which lost 1 base and 6 bases, there was a span of 10 bases. This CDR3 spans 14 amino acids.

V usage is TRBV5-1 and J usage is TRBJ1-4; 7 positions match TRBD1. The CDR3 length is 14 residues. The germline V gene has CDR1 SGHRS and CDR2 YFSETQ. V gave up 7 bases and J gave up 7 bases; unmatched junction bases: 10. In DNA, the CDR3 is TGCGCCAGCGGAACAGGGGAAGTGGGTGAAAAACTGTTTTTT. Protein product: CASGTGEVGEKLFF.

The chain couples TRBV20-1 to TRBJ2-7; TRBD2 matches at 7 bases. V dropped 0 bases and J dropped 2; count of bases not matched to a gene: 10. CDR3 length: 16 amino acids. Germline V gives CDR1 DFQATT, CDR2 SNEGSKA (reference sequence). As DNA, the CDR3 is TGCAGTGCTAGAGACTACTGGGCGGGGGATACCTACGAGCAGTACTTC. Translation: CSARDYWAGDTYEQYF.

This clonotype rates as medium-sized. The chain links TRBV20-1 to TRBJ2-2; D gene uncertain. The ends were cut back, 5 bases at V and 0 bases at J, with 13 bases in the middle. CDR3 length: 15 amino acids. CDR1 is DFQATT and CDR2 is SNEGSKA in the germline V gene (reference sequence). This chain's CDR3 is CSAGRPPSNTGELFF. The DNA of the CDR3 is TGCAGTGCTGGCAGACCCCCTTCGAACACCGGGGAGCTGTTTTTT.

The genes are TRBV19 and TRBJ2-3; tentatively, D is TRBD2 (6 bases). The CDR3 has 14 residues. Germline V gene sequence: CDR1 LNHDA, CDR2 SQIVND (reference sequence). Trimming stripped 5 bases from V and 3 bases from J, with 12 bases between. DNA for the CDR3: TGTGCCAGTAGTCTTGGGACTCTAACAGATACGCAGTATTTT. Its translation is CASSLGTLTDTQYF.

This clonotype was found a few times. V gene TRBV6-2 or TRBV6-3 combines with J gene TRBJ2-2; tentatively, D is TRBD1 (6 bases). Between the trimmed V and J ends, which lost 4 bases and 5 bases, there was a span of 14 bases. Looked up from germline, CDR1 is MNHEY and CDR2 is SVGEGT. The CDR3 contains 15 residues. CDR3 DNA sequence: TGTGCCAGCAGTTCAGGGGCAGTATGGACCGGGGAGCTGTTTTTT. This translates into CASSSGAVWTGELFF.

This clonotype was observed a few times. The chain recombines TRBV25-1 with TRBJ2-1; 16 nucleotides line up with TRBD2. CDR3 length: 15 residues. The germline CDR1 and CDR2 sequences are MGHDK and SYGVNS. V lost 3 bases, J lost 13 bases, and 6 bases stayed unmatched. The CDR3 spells CASSERGLAGGAQFF. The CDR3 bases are TGTGCCAGCAGTGAGAGGGGACTAGCGGGGGGGGCTCAGTTCTTC.

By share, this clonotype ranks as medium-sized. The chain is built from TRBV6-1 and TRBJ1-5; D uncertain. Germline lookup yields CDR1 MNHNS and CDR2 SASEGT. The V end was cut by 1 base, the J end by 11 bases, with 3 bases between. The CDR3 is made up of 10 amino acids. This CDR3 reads CASSEEAQHF. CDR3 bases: TGTGCCAGCAGTGAAGAAGCCCAGCATTTT.

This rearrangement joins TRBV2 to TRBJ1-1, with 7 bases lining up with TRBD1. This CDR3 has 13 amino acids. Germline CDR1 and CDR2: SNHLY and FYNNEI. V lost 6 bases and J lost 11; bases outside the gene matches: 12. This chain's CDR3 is CASREQGVGVAFF. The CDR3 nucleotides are TGTGCCAGCAGGGAGCAGGGGGTAGGAGTCGCTTTCTTT.

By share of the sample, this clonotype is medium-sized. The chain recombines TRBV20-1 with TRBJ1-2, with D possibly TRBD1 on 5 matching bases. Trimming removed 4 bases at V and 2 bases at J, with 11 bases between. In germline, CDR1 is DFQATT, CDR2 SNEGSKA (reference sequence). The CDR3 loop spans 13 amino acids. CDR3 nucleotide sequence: TGCAGTGCTATCCCCGGGGCCAACTATGGCTACACCTTC. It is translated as CSAIPGANYGYTF.

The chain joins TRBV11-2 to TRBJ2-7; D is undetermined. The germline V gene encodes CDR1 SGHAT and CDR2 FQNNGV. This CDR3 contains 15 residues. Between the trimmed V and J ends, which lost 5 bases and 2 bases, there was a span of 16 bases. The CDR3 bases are TGTGCCAGCAGCCCGAGACTGCTTCCACCCTACGAGCAGTACTTC. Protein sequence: CASSPRLLPPYEQYF.